This record concerns one T cell receptor beta chain sequence. This record belongs to a study of long-term antiretroviral therapy in people with HIV. The CDR3 spans 16 residues. Germline V gives CDR1 SGHKS, CDR2 YYEKEE (reference sequence). Deletions cut 4 bases from V and 3 bases from J, with 19 bases between. Survey-level immunoSEQ v3.0 assays were run. The method was immunoSEQ multiplex PCR; TCRdb's version includes in-frame clones alone and lacks a portion of them. The data contain under 30,000 clones, around 86% of them singletons. This TCR came from a woman aged 18-29 years with HIV. The chain combines TRBV5-5 with TRBJ1-2, with TRBD1 as a possible D gene (6 bases). The sequencing used unsorted PBMCs, collected at the start of antiretroviral therapy, before treatment. CDR3 region: CASSGGLTRNYYGYTF. The CDR3 DNA is TGTGCCAGCAGCGGGGGCTTGACTCGAAATTACTATGGCTACACCTTC.